The sequence of this T cell receptor beta chain was determined in a study of shared clonotypes between healthy human individuals. The study, taken as a whole, reports: Shared clonotypes across all four donors exceeded non-shared ones in generation probability.

Some clones are missing from TCRdb's copy, which holds only in-frame ones; the method was immunoSEQ multiplex PCR. The sample shows about 2,500,000 clones, 90% to 95% of them seen only once. Germline CDR1 and CDR2: SGHVS and FQNEAQ. This CDR3 comprises 16 residues. Trimming took 5 bases from V and 4 from J; bases not matched to a gene: 9. A note on this clone: Its specificity is not known.

This sequence joins TRBV7-8 and TRBJ2-1; 9 bases are a match to TRBD2. Sequenced sample: naive CD4+ T cells sorted from blood. Subset reported: CD45RA+ positively selected. The clonotype originates from a man in his late teens or twenties in good health. The CDR3 here is CASSPTGAGGYNEQFF. DNA of the CDR3: TGTGCCAGCAGCCCAACGGGGGCGGGAGGGTACAATGAGCAGTTCTTC.